This T cell receptor beta chain was obtained from a study of T cells in Graves' hyperthyroidism and ophthalmopathy. Regions amplified from RNA transcripts were the TCR beta CDR3 regions. Using the HTBI primer set, a first-round RT-PCR was run on the TCR CDR3. TCRdb fed the multiplex PCR reads into MiXCR, producing one record per CDR3 protein. Of over 550,000 distinct CDR3 sequences in the sample, 15% to 20% were seen once. These patients, aged 18 to 65, had recently diagnosed hyperthyroidism lasting under 2 months. The diagnostic basis comprised clinical symptoms, serum thyroxine and TRAb, thyroid ultrasound and orbital computed tomography. This clonotype appeared many times. J was trimmed by 1 base and V by 5 bases; bases with no gene match: 6. Germline-derived CDR1 and CDR2 are DFQATT and SNEGSKA (reference sequence). The CDR3 has 15 residues.

This sequence was found in a young woman with Graves' hyperthyroidism. The sequencing sample was made of blood. V and J are TRBV20-1 and TRBJ2-5, with 11 bases that match TRBD2. The CDR3 DNA sequence: TGCAGTGCTGACGATAGCGGGAGGGCCCAAGAGACCCAGTACTTC. It is translated as CSADDSGRAQETQYF.